One and the same sample provided the 3 T cell receptor beta chains below, sequenced in a study of T cell responses to AZD1222 COVID-19 vaccine. Assay: immunoSEQ multiplex PCR; the TCRdb copy retains only in-frame clones and omits some. The table lists around 80,000 clones, roughly 80% of them singletons. The sample here was peripheral blood, taken 28 days after the second AZD1222 dose. These receptors originate from an adult who received the AZD1222 COVID-19 vaccine.

V gene TRBV30 combines with J gene TRBJ1-5; the D gene is possibly TRBD1 (5 bases). V lost 0 bases to trimming and J lost 3 bases, with 12 bases between them. The CDR3 is 15 amino acids. Germline CDR1 GTSNPN, CDR2 SVGIG (reference sequence). DNA of the CDR3: TGTGCCTGGAGTGTAGGGGTTTCGAACAATCAGCCCCAGCATTTT. Translating it yields CAWSVGVSNNQPQHF.

The CDR3 DNA is TGTGCCAGCAGCCAAGTTGACTATGGCTACACCTTC. Translating it yields CASSQVDYGYTF. The J gene is TRBJ1-2, the V gene TRBV3-1 (or the pseudogene TRBV3-2), with D unresolved. This CDR3 comprises 12 residues. CDR1 is LGHDT and CDR2 is YNNKEL in the germline V gene (reference sequence). V gave up 1 base and J gave up 3 bases, with 3 bases separating them.

This chain uses TRBV5-1 with TRBJ2-7, with D possibly matching TRBD1 (5 bases). CDR3 length: 15 amino acids. The germline V gene has CDR1 SGHRS and CDR2 YFSETQ. Trimming shortened V by 0 bases and J by 5 bases, and 15 bases separated the two germline ends. For the CDR3, the DNA is TGCGCCAGCAGCTTGGAAACGCCCTTAGGGGACGAGCAGTACTTC. Translating gives CASSLETPLGDEQYF. The full variable domain, with the rest looked up from reference TRBV5-1 and TRBJ2-7, is KAGVTQTPRYLIKTRGQQVTLSCSPISGHRSVSWYQQTPGQGLQFLFEYFSETQRNKGNFPGRFSGRQFSNSRSEMNVSTLELGDSALYLCASSLETPLGDEQYFGPGTRLTVT.